This TCR beta chain comes out of a study of blood T cells in healthy people across ages. V lost 6 bases to trimming and J lost 4 bases; unmatched junction nucleotides: 9. The CDR3 is 15 residues long. CDR1 and CDR2 from the germline V gene are MRHNA and SNTAGT. The authors ran a second PCR of 7 to 11 cycles using a sample-barcoded 5' primer and a J-beta primer mix. A single record per CDR3 protein comes from TCRdb applying MiXCR to the 5' RACE reads. The table shows hundreds of thousands of distinct CDR3 sequences, with roughly 25% occurring only once. These same records also appear under a second study, on T cells of mothers and their children. Per that paper: In cDNA synthesis, all of the extracted RNA was used at about 1.6 ug per 15 ul.

The sequenced sample consisted of blood. This TCR was sampled from a boy younger than 18 in good health. The chain joins TRBV6-4 to TRBJ2-5; 9 nucleotides align to TRBD1. The chain's CDR3 is CASSREGQGGETQYF. DNA of the CDR3: TGTGCCAGCAGCAGAGAGGGACAGGGAGGAGAGACCCAGTACTTC.